This TCR beta chain originates from a study of identifying expanded T cells in peripheral blood. Study results and caveats: Variance in clone template counts between approximately 2-week samples significantly increased with total template count across all healthy donors. Differentially abundant clones: around 1.2 between replicates, about 15 at roughly 15 days, 19 at four.

This clone was recorded once. Its antigen is not known. Clones were sequenced by immunoSEQ multiplex PCR, and TCRdb holds only the in-frame ones, with some missing. The sample includes some 81,000 clones, approximately 85% of them seen just once. The CDR3 is made up of 15 amino acids. Trimming removed 3 bases at V and 3 bases at J, with 15 bases between. Per germline, CDR1 KGHSH and CDR2 LQKENI. Healthy donors had no documented immune events, such as infections, while sampled. The chain combines TRBV18 with TRBJ2-7, with D perhaps assigned TRBD1 or TRBD2 (5 bases each). The receptor's source is a person aged 18 to 75 in good health. The specimen sequenced was blood. Here the CDR3 DNA reads TGTGCCAGCTCACCTTCGGGGCAGGTGGACTACGAGCAGTACTTC. This encodes CASSPSGQVDYEQYF.